This entry concerns a single T cell receptor beta chain. Its antigen is as yet unknown. This sample was included in a study of T cell repertoires in cytomegalovirus infection. TCRdb re-analysed the reads in MiXCR, keeping a single row per CDR3 protein. Here the sample spans more than 300,000 distinct CDR3 sequences, about 35% being singletons. The CDR3 is 13 residues long. Germline V gene lookup returns CDR1 SGHVS and CDR2 FNYEAQ. V was trimmed by 2 bases and J by 9 bases, leaving 11 bases between them. The sequence was obtained from a human donor in good health (CMV status not recorded). Some clones in this sample may be carry-over from other donors' samples. This specimen consisted of cultured PBMCs, obtained from culture after CMV antigen stimulation. The V call is TRBV7-6, the J call TRBJ2-1, with D possibly matching TRBD2 (5 bases). In nucleotides, the CDR3 is TGTGCCAGCAGCTTATACGGGAATGGTGAGCAGTTCTTC. As protein: CASSLYGNGEQFF. The whole variable domain, filled in from reference TRBV7-6 and TRBJ2-1, reads GAGVSQSPRYKVTKRGQDVALRCDPISGHVSLYWYRQALGQGPEFLTYFNYEAQQDKSGLPNDRFSAERPEGSISTLTIQRTEQRDSAMYRCASSLYGNGEQFFGPGTRLTVL.